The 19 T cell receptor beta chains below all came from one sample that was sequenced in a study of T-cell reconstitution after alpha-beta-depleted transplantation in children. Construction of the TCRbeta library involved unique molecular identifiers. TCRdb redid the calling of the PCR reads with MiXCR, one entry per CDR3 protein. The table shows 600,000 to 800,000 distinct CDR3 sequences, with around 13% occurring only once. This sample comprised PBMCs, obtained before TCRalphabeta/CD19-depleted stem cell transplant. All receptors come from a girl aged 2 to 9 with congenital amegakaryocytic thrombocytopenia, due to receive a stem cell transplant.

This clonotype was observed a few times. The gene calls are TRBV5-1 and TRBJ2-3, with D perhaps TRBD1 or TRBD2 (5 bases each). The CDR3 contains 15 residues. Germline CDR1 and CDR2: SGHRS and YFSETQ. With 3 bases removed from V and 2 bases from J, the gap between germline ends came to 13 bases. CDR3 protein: CASSWDLHPTDTQYF. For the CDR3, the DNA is TGCGCCAGCAGCTGGGACCTTCACCCCACAGATACGCAGTATTTT. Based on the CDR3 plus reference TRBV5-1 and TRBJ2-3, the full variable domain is KAGVTQTPRYLIKTRGQQVTLSCSPISGHRSVSWYQQTPGQGLQFLFEYFSETQRNKGNFPGRFSGRQFSNSRSEMNVSTLELGDSALYLCASSWDLHPTDTQYFGPGTRLTVL.

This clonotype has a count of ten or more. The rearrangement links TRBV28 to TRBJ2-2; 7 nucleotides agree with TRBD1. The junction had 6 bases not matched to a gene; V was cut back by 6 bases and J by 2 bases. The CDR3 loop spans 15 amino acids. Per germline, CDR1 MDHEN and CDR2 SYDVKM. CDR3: CASRNRGSNTGELFF. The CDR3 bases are TGTGCCAGCAGAAACAGGGGATCTAACACCGGGGAGCTGTTTTTT.

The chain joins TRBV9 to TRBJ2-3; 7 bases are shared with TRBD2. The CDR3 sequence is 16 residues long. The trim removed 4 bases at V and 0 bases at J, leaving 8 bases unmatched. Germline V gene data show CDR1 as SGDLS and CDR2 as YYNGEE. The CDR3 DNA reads TGTGCCAGCAGCAAGCTAGCGGTCCCTAGCACAGATACGCAGTATTTT. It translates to CASSKLAVPSTDTQYF.

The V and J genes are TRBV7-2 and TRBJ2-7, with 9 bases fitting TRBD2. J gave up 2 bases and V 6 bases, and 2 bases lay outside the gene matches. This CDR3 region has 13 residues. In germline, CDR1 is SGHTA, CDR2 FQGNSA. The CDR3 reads CASRRTSAYEQYF. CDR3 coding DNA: TGTGCCAGCAGGAGGACTAGCGCCTACGAGCAGTACTTC.

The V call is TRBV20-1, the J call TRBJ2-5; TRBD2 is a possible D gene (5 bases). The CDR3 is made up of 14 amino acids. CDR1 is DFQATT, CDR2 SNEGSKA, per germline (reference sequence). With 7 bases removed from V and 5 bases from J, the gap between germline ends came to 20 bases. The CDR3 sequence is CSGVGSGKGETQYF. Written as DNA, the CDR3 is TGCAGTGGTGTAGGAAGCGGCAAAGGGGAGACCCAGTACTTC.

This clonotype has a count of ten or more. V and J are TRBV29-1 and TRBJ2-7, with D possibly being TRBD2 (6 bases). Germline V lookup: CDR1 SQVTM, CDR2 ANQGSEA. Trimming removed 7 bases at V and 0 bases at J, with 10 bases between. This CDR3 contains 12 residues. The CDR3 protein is CSAAGLSYEQYF. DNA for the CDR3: TGCAGCGCGGCGGGACTCTCCTACGAGCAGTACTTC.

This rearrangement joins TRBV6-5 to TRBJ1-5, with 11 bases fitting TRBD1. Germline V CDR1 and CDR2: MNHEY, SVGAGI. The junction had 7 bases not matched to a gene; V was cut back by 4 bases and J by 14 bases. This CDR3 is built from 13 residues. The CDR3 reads CASSSIPGQGEHF. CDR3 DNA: TGTGCCAGCAGTTCCATTCCGGGACAGGGGGAGCATTTT.

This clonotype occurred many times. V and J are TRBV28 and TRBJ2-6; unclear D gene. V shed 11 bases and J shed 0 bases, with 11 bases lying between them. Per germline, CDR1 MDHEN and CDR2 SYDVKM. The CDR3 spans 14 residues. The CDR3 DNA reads TGTGCCGCAGCTGGGATCTCTGGGGCCAACGTCCTGACTTTC. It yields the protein CAAAGISGANVLTF.

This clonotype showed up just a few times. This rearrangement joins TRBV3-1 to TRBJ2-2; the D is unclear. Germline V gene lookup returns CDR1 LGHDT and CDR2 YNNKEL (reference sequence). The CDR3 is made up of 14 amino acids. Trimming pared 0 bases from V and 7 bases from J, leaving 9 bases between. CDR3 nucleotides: TGTGCCAGCAGCCAAGATCCGGATGGCGGGGAGCTGTTTTTT. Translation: CASSQDPDGGELFF.

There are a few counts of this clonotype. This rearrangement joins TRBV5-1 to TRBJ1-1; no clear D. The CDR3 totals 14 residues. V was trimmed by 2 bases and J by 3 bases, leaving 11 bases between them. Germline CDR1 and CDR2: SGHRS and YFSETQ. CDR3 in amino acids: CASSFSPGDTEAFF. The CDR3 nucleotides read TGCGCCAGCAGCTTTTCGCCCGGGGACACTGAAGCTTTCTTT.

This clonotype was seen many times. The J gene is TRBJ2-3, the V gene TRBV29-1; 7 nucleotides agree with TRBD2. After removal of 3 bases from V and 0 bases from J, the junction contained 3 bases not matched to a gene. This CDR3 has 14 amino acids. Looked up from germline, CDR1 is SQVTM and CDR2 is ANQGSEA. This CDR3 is CSVDRDYSTDTQYF. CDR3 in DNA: TGCAGCGTTGACAGGGACTATAGCACAGATACGCAGTATTTT.

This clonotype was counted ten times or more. As DNA, the CDR3 is TGCAGCGTTGGACACGGGCCGGGGCAGCCCCAGCATTTT. Translating it yields CSVGHGPGQPQHF. The V and J genes are TRBV29-1 and TRBJ1-5; D not certain. CDR1 is SQVTM, CDR2 ANQGSEA, per germline. Trimming took 4 bases from V and 7 from J, leaving 14 bases between them. CDR3 size: 13 residues.

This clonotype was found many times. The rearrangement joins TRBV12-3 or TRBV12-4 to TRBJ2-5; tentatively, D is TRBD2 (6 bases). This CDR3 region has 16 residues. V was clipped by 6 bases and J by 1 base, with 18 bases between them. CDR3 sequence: CASRFGSGRAQETQYF. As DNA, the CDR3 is TGTGCCAGCAGGTTCGGAAGCGGGCGAGCCCAAGAGACCCAGTACTTC.

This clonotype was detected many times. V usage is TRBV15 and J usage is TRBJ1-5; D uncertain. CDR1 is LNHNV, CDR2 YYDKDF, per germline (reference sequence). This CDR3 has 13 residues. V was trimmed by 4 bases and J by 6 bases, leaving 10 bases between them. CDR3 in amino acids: CATSKVYRQPQHF. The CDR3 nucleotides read TGTGCCACCAGCAAGGTATATCGTCAGCCCCAGCATTTT.

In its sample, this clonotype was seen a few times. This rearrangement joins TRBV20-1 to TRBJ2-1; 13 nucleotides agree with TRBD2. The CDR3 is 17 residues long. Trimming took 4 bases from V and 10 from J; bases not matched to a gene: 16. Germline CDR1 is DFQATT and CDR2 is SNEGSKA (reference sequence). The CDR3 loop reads CSANPPGLAGDKGEQFF. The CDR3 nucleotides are TGCAGTGCTAACCCCCCTGGACTAGCGGGAGATAAGGGGGAGCAGTTCTTC.

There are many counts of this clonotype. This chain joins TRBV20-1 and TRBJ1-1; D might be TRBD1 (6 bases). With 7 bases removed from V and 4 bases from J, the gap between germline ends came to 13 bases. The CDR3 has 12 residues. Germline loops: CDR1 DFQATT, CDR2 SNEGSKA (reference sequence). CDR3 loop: CSGGGWGTEAFF. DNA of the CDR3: TGCAGTGGCGGGGGCTGGGGCACTGAAGCTTTCTTT.

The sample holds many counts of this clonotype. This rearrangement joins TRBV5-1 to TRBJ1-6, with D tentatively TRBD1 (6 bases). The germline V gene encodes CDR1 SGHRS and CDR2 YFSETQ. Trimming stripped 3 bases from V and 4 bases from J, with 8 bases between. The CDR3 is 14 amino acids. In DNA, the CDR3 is TGCGCCAGCAGCTCACAGGGTTATAATTCACCCCTCCACTTT. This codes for CASSSQGYNSPLHF.

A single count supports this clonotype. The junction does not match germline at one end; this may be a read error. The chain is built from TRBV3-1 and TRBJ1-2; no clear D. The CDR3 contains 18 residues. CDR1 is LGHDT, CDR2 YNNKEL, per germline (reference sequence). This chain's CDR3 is CATSLKFPLRSEGDGYTF. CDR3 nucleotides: TGTGCCACCAGCCTAAAATTTCCTCTTCGTTCCGAAGGCGATGGCTACACCTTC. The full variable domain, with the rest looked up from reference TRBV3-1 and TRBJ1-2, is DTAVSQTPKYLVTQMGNDKSIKCEQNLGHDTMYWYKQDSKKFLKIMFSYNNKELIINETVPNRFSPKSPDKAHLNLHINSLELGDSAVYFCATSLKFPLRSEGDGYTFGSGTRLTVV.

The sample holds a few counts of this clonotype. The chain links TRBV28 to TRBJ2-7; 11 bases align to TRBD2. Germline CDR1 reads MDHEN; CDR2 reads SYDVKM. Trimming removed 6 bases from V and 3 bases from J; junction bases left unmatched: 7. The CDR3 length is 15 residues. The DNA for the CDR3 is TGTGCCAGCAGGGAGGGGACTAGCGGATACTACGAGCAGTACTTC. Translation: CASREGTSGYYEQYF.